The present entry profiles one T cell receptor (beta chain) with its context. PCR was performed using 60 Vbeta and 13 Jbeta primers. The table came from immunoSEQ multiplex PCR; TCRdb's copy has only in-frame clones and leaves some out. The sample has tens of thousands of clones, 70% to 85% seen once. This sample is drawn from a study of cytomegalovirus exposure and HLA in healthy donors. The CDR3 spans 13 residues. Losses at the gene ends were 4 bases for V and 7 bases for J; bases not matched to a gene: 3. Germline loops: CDR1 SNHLY, CDR2 FYNNEI. The TCR comes from a man in his sixties in good health and CMV-seronegative. This chain joins TRBV2 and TRBJ1-4; 7 bases align to TRBD1. Sequencing used PBMCs. The CDR3 sequence: CASSAPGGEKLFF. DNA of the CDR3: TGTGCCAGCAGTGCCCCAGGGGGTGAAAAACTGTTTTTT. Combining the CDR3 with reference TRBV2 and TRBJ1-4 gives the whole variable domain EPEVTQTPSHQVTQMGQEVILRCVPISNHLYFYWYRQILGQKVEFLVSFYNNEISEKSEIFDDQFSVERPDGSNFTLKIRSTKLEDSAMYFCASSAPGGEKLFFGSGTQLSVL.